These 8 T cell receptor beta chains were all obtained from the same sample, sequenced in a study of Ad26.COV2.S vaccination and SARS-CoV-2 variants. As to treatment: approximately 18 received Ad26.COV2.S at low or high dose, single or two shots; roughly 5 received placebo; per-sample allocation not given. Sampling happened 63 days after the first vaccine or placebo injection. Sequencing was performed with immunoSEQ multiplex PCR; in TCRdb, only in-frame clones are kept and a portion is missing. Of around 400,000 clones listed, 83% are singletons. The sample was peripheral blood, taken in a trial of Ad26.COV2.S vaccine versus placebo. The receptors here all came from a person between 18 and 59 years old who received the Ad26.COV2.S COVID-19 vaccine or a placebo.

The CDR3 DNA reads as TGTGCCAGCAGCTTACAGGACGGAGGACTGTTTTTT. This sequence encodes CASSLQDGGLFF. The chain employs TRBV7-6 and TRBJ1-4, with D uncertain. CDR3 length: 12 amino acids. V was cut by 2 bases and J by 13 bases, with 11 bases left in between. The germline V gene has CDR1 SGHVS and CDR2 FNYEAQ.

CDR3 loop: CASSWGTGVTEAFF. CDR3 nucleotide sequence: TGCGCCAGCAGCTGGGGGACGGGGGTTACTGAAGCTTTCTTT. The J gene is TRBJ1-1, the V gene TRBV5-1, with D perhaps matching TRBD1 (5 bases). Trimming pared 3 bases from V and 5 bases from J, leaving 14 bases between. This CDR3 has 14 residues. Germline-derived CDR1 and CDR2 are SGHRS and YFSETQ.

The V and J genes are TRBV28 and TRBJ2-3; D is unclear. Looked up from germline, CDR1 is MDHEN and CDR2 is SYDVKM. CDR3 length: 15 amino acids. Trimming pared 5 bases from V and 3 bases from J, leaving 15 bases between. The CDR3 DNA is TGTGCCAGCAGTGTCCTTGCCTCTACGACAGATACGCAGTATTTT. This translates into CASSVLASTTDTQYF.

The chain employs TRBV14 and TRBJ2-1, with D hard to call. CDR3 length: 15 amino acids. Trimming cost V 0 bases and J 0 bases, with 6 bases left between them. The V gene's germline CDR1 is SGHDN and CDR2 FVKESK. CDR3 residues: CASSQDPLSYNEQFF. CDR3 bases: TGTGCCAGCAGCCAAGATCCCCTCTCCTACAATGAGCAGTTCTTC.

This clone was detected only a few times. V usage is TRBV6-5 and J usage is TRBJ1-6, with D perhaps TRBD1 (5 bases). The V and J ends lost 5 bases and 9 bases respectively, with 14 bases between them. Germline loops: CDR1 MNHEY, CDR2 SVGAGI. The length of the CDR3 is 14 residues. CDR3 region: CASSNGGVFSPLHF. The DNA of the CDR3 is TGTGCCAGCAGTAACGGGGGGGTGTTTTCACCCCTCCACTTT.

The rearrangement links TRBV6-1 to TRBJ2-5; 8 nucleotides match TRBD2. This CDR3 is 14 amino acids long. From germline, CDR1 is MNHNS and CDR2 SASEGT. Losses at the gene ends were 2 bases for V and 6 bases for J; bases not matched to a gene: 5. The DNA for the CDR3 is TGTGCCAGCAGTGAATCTCGGGGGGGGCAGACCCAGTACTTC. Amino acid sequence: CASSESRGGQTQYF.

This sequence joins TRBV6-4 and TRBJ1-2, with no clear D. V lost 0 bases, J lost 4 bases, and 9 bases lay in between. Germline V gives CDR1 MRHNA, CDR2 SNTAGT. The CDR3 consists of 14 residues. CDR3 loop: CASSDSNAAYGYTF. The DNA for the CDR3 is TGTGCCAGCAGTGACTCGAACGCAGCCTATGGCTACACCTTC.

This clone has just one count. The chain employs TRBV4-1 and TRBJ2-7; D is uncertain. Trimming shortened V by 0 bases and J by 6 bases, and 18 bases separated the two germline ends. The CDR3 contains 16 residues. Germline lookup yields CDR1 MGHRA and CDR2 YSYEKL. CDR3: CASSQEIQAIRLEQYF. CDR3 nucleotide sequence: TGCGCCAGCAGCCAAGAGATCCAAGCTATTAGGCTCGAGCAGTACTTC.